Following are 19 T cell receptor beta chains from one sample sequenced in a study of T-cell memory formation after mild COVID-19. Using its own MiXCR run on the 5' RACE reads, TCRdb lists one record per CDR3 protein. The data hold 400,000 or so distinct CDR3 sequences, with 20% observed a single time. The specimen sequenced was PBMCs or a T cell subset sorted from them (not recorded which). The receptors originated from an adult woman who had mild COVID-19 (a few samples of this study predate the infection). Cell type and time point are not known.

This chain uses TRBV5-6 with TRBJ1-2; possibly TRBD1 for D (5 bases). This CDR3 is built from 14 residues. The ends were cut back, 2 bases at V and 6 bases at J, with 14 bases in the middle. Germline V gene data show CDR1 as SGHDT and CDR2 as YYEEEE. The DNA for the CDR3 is TGTGCCAGCAGCTTACAACAGGTTCGCCATGGCTACACCTTC. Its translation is CASSLQQVRHGYTF.

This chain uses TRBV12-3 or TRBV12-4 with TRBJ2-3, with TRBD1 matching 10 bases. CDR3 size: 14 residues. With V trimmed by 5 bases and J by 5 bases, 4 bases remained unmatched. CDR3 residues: CASSRDRGQDTQYF. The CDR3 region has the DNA TGTGCCAGCAGTCGGGACAGGGGCCAAGATACGCAGTATTTT.

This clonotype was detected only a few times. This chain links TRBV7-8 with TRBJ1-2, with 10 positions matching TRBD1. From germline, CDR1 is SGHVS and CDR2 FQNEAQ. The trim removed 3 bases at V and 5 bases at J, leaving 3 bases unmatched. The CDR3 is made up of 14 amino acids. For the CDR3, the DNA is TGTGCCAGCAGCTTTGGGGACAGGGGTTATGGCTACACCTTC. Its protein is CASSFGDRGYGYTF. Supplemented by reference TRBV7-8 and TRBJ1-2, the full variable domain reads GAGVSQSPRYKVAKRGQDVALRCDPISGHVSLFWYQQALGQGPEFLTYFQNEAQLDKSGLPSDRFFAERPEGSVSTLKIQRTQQEDSAVYLCASSFGDRGYGYTFGSGTRLTVV.

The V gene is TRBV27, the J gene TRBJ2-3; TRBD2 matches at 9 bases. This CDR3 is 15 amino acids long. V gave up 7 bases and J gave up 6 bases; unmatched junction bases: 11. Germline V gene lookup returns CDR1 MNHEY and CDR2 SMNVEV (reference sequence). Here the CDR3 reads CASIGAGGPPDTQYF. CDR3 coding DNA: TGTGCCAGCATCGGGGCGGGAGGGCCTCCCGATACGCAGTATTTT.

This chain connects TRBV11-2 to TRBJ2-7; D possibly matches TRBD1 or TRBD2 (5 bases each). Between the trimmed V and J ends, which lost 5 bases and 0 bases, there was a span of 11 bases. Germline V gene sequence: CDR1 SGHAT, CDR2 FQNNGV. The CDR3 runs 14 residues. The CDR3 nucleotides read TGTGCCAGCAGCCAAGAGGGGCTCTCCTACGAGCAGTACTTC. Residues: CASSQEGLSYEQYF.

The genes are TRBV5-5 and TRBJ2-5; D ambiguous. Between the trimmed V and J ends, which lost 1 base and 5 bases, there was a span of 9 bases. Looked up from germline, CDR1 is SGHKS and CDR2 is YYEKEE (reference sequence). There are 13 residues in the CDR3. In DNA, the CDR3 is TGTGCCAGCAGCTTGTTGGCCCCGGAGACCCAGTACTTC. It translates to CASSLLAPETQYF.

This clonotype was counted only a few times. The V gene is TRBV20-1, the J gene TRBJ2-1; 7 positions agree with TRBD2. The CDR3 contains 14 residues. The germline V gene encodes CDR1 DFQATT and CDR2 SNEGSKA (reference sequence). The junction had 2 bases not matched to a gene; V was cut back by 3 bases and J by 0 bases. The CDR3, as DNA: TGCAGTGCTAGCAGCGGGGCCTCCTACAATGAGCAGTTCTTC. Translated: CSASSGASYNEQFF.

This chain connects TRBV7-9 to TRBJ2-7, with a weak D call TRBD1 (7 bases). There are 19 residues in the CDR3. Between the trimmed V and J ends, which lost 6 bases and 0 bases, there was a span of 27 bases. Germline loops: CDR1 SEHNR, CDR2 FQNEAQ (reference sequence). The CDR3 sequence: CASSQLPGQRIGGSYEQYF. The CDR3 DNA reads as TGTGCCAGCAGTCAACTGCCGGGACAGAGAATCGGGGGCTCCTACGAGCAGTACTTC.

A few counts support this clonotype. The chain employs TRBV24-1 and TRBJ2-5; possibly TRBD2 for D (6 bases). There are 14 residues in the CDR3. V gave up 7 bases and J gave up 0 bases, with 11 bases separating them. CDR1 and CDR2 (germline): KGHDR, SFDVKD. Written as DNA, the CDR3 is TGTGCCACCAGCCATAGCGGATACCAAGAGACCCAGTACTTC. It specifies CATSHSGYQETQYF.

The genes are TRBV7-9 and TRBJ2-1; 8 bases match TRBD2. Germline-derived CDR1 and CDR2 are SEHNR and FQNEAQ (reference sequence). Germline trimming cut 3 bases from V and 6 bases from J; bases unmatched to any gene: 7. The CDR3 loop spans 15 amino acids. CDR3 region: CASSFGTSIANEQFF. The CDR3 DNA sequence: TGTGCCAGCAGCTTCGGGACTAGTATAGCCAATGAGCAGTTCTTC. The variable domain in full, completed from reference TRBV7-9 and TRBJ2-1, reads DTGVSQNPRHKITKRGQNVTFRCDPISEHNRLYWYRQTLGQGPEFLTYFQNEAQLEKSRLLSDRFSAERPKGSFSTLEIQRTEQGDSAMYLCASSFGTSIANEQFFGPGTRLTVL.

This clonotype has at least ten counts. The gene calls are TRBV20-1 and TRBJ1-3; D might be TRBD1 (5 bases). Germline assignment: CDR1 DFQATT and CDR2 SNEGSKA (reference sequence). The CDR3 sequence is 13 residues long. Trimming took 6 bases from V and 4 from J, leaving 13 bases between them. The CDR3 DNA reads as TGCAGTGCCGGGACCTCTCTAGGAAACACCATATATTTT. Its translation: CSAGTSLGNTIYF.

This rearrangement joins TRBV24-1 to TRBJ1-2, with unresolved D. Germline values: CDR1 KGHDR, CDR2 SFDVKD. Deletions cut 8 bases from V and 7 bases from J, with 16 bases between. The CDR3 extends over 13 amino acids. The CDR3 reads CATTSPSTGGYTF. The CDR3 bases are TGTGCCACCACCTCGCCGTCAACGGGTGGCTACACCTTC.

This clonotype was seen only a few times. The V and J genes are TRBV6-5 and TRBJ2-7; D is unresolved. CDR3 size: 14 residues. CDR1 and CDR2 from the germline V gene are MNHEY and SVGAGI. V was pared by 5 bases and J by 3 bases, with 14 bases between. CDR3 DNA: TGTGCCAGCAGTAAATTCCCCCTGGGCTACGAGCAGTACTTC. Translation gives CASSKFPLGYEQYF.

The CDR3 DNA reads as TGCGCCAGCAGCCTGGGAGGGGGGGTTGCTAATGAAAAACTGTTTTTT. Its translation is CASSLGGGVANEKLFF. This rearrangement joins TRBV4-3 to TRBJ1-4; perhaps TRBD1 as D (6 bases). The CDR3 is made up of 16 amino acids. Trimming took 4 bases from V and 3 from J, leaving 15 bases between them. Germline V gene data show CDR1 as LGHNA and CDR2 as YSLEER.

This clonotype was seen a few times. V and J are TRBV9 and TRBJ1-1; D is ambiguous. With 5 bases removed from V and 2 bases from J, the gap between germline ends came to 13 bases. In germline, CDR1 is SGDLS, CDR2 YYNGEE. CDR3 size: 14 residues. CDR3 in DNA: TGTGCCAGCAGTCAGAATACAGTAAACACTGAAGCTTTCTTT. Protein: CASSQNTVNTEAFF.

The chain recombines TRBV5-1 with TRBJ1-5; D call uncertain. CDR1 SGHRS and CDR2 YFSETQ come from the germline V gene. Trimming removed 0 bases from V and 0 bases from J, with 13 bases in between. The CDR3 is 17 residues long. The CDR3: CASSLDGREDSNQPQHF. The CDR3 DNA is TGCGCCAGCAGCTTGGATGGCAGAGAAGATAGCAATCAGCCCCAGCATTTT.

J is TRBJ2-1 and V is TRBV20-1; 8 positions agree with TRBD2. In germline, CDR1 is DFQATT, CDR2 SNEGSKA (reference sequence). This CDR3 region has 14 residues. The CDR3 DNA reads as TGCAGCGGCCAGGCGGGGGGCCCGGGAAATGAGCAGTTCTTC. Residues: CSGQAGGPGNEQFF.

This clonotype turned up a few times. CDR3 in amino acids: CASSPQITGELFF. The CDR3 DNA sequence: TGTGCCAGCAGTCCTCAGATTACCGGGGAGCTGTTTTTT. The chain uses TRBV12-3 or TRBV12-4 and TRBJ2-2; the D is unclear. The CDR3 is 13 amino acids. Deletions cut 5 bases from V and 5 bases from J, with 9 bases between.

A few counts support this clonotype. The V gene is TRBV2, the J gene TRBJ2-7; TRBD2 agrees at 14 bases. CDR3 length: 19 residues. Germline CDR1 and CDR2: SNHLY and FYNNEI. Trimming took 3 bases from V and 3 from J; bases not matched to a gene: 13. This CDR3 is CASSDGLAGGDPQRYEQYF. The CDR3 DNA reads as TGTGCCAGCAGTGACGGACTAGCGGGAGGTGATCCCCAACGCTACGAGCAGTACTTC.